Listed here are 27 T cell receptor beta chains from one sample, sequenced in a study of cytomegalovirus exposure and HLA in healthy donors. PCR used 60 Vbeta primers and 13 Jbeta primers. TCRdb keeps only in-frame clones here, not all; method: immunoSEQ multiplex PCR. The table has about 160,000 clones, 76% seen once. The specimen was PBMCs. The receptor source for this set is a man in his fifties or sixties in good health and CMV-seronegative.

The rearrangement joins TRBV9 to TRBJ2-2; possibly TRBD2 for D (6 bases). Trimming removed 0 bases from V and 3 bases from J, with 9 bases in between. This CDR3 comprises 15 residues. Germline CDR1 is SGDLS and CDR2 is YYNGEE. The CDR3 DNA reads TGTGCCAGCAGCGTAGTTTCGGGAGACACCGGGGAGCTGTTTTTT. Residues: CASSVVSGDTGELFF.

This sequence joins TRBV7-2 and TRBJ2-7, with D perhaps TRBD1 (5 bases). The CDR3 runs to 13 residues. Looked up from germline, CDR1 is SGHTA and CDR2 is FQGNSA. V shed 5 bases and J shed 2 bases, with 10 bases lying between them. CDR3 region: CASSRSRAYEQYF. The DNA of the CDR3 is TGTGCCAGCAGCCGATCCAGGGCCTACGAGCAGTACTTC.

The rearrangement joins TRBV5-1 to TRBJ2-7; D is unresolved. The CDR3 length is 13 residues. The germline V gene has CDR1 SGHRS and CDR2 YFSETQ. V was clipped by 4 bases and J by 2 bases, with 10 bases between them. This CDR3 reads CASSPPVAYEQYF. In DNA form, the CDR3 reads TGCGCCAGCAGCCCCCCCGTAGCCTACGAGCAGTACTTC.

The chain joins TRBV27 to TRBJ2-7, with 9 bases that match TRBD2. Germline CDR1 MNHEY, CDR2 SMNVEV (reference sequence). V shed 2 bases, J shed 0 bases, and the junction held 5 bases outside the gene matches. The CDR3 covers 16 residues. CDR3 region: CASSLMLAGSSYEQYF. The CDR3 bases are TGTGCCAGCAGTTTAATGCTAGCGGGGAGCTCCTACGAGCAGTACTTC.

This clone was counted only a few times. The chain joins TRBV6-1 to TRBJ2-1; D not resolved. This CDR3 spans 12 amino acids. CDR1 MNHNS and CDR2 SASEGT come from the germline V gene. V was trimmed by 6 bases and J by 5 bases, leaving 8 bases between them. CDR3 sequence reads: CASSVRNNEQFF. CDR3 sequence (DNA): TGTGCCAGCAGCGTCAGAAACAATGAGCAGTTCTTC.

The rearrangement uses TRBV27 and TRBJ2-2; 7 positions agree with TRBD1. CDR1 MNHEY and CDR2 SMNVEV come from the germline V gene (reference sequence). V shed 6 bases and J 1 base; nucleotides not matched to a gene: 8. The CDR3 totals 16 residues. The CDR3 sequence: CASRGDSSLNTGELFF. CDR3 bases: TGTGCCAGCAGAGGGGACAGTTCTTTGAACACCGGGGAGCTGTTTTTT.

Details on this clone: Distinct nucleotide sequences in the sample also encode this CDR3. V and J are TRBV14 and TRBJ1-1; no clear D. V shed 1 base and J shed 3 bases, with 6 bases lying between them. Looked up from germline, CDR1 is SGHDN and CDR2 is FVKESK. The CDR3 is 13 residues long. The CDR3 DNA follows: TGTGCCAGCAGCCAAGGCTTAGACACTGAAGCTTTCTTT. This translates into CASSQGLDTEAFF.

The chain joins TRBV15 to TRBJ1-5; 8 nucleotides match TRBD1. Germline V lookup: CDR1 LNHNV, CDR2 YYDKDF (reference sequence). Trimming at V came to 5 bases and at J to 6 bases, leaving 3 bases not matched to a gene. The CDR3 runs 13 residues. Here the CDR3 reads CATSRQGIQPQHF. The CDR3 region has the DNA TGTGCCACCAGCCGACAGGGGATTCAGCCCCAGCATTTT. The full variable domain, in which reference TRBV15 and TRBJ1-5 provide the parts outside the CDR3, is DAMVIQNPRYQVTQFGKPVTLSCSQTLNHNVMYWYQQKSSQAPKLLFHYYDKDFNNEADTPDNFQSRRPNTSFCFLDIRSPGLGDTAMYLCATSRQGIQPQHFGDGTRLSIL.

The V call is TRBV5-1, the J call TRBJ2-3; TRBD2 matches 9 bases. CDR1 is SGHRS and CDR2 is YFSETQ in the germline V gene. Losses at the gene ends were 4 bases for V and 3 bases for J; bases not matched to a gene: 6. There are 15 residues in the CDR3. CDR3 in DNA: TGCGCCAGCAGCCTCACTAGCGGGCGGACAGATACGCAGTATTTT. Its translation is CASSLTSGRTDTQYF.

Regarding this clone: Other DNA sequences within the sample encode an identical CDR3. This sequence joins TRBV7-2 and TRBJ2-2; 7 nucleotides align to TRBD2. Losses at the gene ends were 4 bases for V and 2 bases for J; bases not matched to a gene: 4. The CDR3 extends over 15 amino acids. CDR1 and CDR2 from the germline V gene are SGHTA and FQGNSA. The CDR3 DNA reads TGTGCCAGCAGCTCCAGCGGGACCAACACCGGGGAGCTGTTTTTT. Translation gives CASSSSGTNTGELFF.

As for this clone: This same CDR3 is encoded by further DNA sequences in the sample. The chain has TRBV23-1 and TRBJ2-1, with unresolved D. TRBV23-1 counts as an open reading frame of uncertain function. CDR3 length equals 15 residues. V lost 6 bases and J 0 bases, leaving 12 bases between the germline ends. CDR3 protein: CASSPIPSSYNEQFF. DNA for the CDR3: TGCGCCAGCAGCCCTATCCCGAGCTCCTACAATGAGCAGTTCTTC.

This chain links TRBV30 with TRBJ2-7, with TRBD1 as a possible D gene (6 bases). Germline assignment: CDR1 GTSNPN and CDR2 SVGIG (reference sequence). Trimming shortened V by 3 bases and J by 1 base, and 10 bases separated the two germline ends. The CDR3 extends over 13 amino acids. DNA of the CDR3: TGTGCCTGGAGCGGAAGGGGGTCCTACGAGCAGTACTTC. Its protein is CAWSGRGSYEQYF.

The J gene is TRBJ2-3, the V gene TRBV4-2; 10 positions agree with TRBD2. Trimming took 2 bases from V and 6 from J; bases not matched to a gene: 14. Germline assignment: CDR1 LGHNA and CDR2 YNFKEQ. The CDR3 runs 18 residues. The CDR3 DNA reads TGTGCCAGCAGCCAAACCCCCGGGACTAGCGCCTCACAGGATACGCAGTATTTT. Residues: CASSQTPGTSASQDTQYF.

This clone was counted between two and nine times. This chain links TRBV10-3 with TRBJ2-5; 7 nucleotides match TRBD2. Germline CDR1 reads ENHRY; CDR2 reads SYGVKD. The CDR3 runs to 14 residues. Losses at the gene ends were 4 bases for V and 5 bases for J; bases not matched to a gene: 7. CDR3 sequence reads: CAISAGRVYETQYF. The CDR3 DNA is TGTGCCATCAGTGCGGGGAGGGTTTATGAGACCCAGTACTTC.

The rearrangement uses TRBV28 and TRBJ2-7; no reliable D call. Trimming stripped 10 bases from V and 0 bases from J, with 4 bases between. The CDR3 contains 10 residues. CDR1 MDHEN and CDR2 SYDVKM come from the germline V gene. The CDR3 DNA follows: TGTGCCACCTCCTCCTACGAGCAGTACTTC. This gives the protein CATSSYEQYF.

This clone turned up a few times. The CDR3 here is CASSSNGRGGKAYEQYF. CDR3 nucleotides: TGTGCCAGCAGCTCAAACGGCAGAGGGGGAAAAGCCTACGAGCAGTACTTC. This chain uses TRBV7-2 with TRBJ2-7; a possible D gene is TRBD1 (6 bases). The CDR3 extends over 17 amino acids. Trimming removed 4 bases from V and 2 bases from J, with 21 bases in between. CDR1 is SGHTA and CDR2 is FQGNSA in the germline V gene. The full variable domain, rest sourced from reference TRBV7-2 and TRBJ2-7, is GAGVSQSPSNKVTEKGKDVELRCDPISGHTALYWYRQSLGQGLEFLIYFQGNSAPDKSGLPSDRFSAERTGGSVSTLTIQRTQQEDSAVYLCASSSNGRGGKAYEQYFGPGTRLTVT.

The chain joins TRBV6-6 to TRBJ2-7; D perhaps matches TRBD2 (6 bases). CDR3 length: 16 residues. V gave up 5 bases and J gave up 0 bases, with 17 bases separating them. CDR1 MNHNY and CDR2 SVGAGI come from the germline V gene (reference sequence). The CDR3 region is CASSPLGRDLSYEQYF. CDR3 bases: TGTGCCAGCAGTCCGCTAGGGCGGGACCTCTCCTACGAGCAGTACTTC.

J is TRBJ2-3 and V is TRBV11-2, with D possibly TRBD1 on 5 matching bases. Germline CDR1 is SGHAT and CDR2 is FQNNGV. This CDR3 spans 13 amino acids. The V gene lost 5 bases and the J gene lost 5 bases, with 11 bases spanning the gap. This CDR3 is CASSAAGLDTQYF. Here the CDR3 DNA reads TGTGCCAGCAGCGCTGCAGGGCTAGATACGCAGTATTTT.

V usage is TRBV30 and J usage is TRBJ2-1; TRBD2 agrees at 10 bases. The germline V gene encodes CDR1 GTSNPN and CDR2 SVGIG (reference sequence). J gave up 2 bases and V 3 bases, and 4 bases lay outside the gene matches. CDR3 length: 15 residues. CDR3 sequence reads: CAWSLGLAPYNEQFF. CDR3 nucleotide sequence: TGTGCCTGGAGCCTGGGACTAGCGCCCTACAATGAGCAGTTCTTC. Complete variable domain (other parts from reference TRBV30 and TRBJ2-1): SQTIHQWPATLVQPVGSPLSLECTVEGTSNPNLYWYRQAAGRGLQLLFYSVGIGQISSEVPQNLSASRPQDRQFILSSKKLLLSDSGFYLCAWSLGLAPYNEQFFGPGTRLTVL.

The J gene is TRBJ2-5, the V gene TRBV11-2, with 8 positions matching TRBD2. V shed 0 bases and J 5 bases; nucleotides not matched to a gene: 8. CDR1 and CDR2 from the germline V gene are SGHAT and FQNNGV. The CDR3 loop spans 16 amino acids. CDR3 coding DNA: TGTGCCAGCAGCTTAGAAGGAGCGGGGGTGGTGGAGACCCAGTACTTC. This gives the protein CASSLEGAGVVETQYF.

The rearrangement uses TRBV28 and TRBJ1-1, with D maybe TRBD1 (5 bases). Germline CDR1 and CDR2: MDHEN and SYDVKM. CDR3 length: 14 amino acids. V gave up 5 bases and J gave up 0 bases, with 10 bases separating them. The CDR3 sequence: CASSPGTMNTEAFF. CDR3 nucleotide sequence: TGTGCCAGCAGTCCCGGGACTATGAACACTGAAGCTTTCTTT.

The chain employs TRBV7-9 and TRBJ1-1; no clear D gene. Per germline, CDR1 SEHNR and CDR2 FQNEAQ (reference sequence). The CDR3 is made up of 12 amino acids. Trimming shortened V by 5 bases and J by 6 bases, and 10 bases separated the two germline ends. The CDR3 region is CASSRVRAEAFF. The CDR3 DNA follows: TGTGCCAGCAGCCGTGTACGGGCTGAAGCTTTCTTT.

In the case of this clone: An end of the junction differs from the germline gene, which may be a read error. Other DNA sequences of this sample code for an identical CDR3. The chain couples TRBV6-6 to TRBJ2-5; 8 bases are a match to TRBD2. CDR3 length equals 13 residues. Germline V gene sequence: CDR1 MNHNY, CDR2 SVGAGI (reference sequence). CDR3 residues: CASSYQRGETQYF. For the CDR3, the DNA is TGCGCCAGCAGTTACCAGCGGGGGGAGACCCAGTACTTC.

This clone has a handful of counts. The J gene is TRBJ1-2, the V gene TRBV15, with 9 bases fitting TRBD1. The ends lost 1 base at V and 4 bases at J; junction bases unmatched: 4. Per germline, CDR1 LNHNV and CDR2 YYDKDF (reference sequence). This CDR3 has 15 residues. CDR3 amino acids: CATSRGDRGGYGYTF. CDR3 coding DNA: TGTGCCACCAGCAGAGGAGACAGGGGGGGCTATGGCTACACCTTC.

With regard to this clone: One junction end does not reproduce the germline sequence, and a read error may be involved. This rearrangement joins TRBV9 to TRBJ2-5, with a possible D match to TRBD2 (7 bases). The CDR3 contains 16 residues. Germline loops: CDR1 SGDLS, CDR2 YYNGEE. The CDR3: CASNVGAGAGQETQYF. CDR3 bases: TGTGCCAGCAACGTAGGGGCGGGGGCGGGCCAAGAGACCCAGTACTTC.

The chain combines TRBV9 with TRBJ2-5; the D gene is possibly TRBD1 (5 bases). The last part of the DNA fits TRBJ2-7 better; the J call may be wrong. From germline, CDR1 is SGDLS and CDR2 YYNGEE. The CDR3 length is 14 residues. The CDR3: CASSVGGRADEQYF. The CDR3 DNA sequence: TGTGCCAGCAGCGTAGGGGGCAGGGCGGACGAGCAGTACTTC.

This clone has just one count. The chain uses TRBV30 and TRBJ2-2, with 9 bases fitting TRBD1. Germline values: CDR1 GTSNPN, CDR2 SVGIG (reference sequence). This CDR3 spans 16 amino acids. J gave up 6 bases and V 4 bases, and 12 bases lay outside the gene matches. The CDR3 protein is CAWIRPGQGNSGELFF. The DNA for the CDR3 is TGTGCCTGGATCCGCCCGGGACAGGGTAACTCCGGGGAGCTGTTTTTT. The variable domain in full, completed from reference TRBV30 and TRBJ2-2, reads SQTIHQWPATLVQPVGSPLSLECTVEGTSNPNLYWYRQAAGRGLQLLFYSVGIGQISSEVPQNLSASRPQDRQFILSSKKLLLSDSGFYLCAWIRPGQGNSGELFFGEGSRLTVL.